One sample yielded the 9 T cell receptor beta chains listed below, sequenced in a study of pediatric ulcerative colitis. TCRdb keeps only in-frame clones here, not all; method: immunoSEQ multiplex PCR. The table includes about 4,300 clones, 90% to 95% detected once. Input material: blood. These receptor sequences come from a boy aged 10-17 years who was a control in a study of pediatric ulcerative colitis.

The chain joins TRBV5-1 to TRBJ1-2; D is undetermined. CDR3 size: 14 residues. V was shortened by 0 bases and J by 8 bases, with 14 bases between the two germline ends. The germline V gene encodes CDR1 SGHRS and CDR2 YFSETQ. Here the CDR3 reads CASSLEGGILGYTF. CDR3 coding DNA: TGCGCCAGCAGCTTGGAAGGAGGGATATTAGGCTACACCTTC.

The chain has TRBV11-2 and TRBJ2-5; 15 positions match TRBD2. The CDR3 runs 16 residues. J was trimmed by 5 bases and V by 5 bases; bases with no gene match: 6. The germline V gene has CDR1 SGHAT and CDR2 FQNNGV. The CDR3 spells CASSLGTSGRLETQYF. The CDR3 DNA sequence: TGTGCCAGCAGCCTGGGGACTAGCGGGAGGTTGGAGACCCAGTACTTC.

CDR3 region: CASSPRLAGDPEQYF. CDR3 coding DNA: TGTGCCAGCAGCCCGAGACTAGCGGGAGACCCCGAGCAGTACTTC. The chain joins TRBV5-5 to TRBJ2-7; 12 bases line up with TRBD2. Germline V gene data show CDR1 as SGHKS and CDR2 as YYEKEE (reference sequence). Germline trimming cut 4 bases from V and 6 bases from J; bases unmatched to any gene: 8. The CDR3 extends over 15 amino acids.

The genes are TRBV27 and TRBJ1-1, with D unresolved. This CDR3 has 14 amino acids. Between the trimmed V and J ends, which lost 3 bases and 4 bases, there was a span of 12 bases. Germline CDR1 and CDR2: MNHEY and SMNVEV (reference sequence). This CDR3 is CASSLAGFGTEAFF. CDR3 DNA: TGTGCCAGCAGTTTGGCGGGTTTCGGCACTGAAGCTTTCTTT.

CDR3: CASSFLGLAAGDEQFF. DNA of the CDR3: TGTGCCAGCAGCTTCCTGGGGCTAGCGGCCGGGGATGAGCAGTTCTTC. The rearrangement joins TRBV7-3 to TRBJ2-1; TRBD2 matches at 7 bases. The CDR3 totals 16 residues. Germline V lookup: CDR1 SGHTA, CDR2 FQGTGA. J gave up 8 bases and V 3 bases, and 13 bases lay outside the gene matches.

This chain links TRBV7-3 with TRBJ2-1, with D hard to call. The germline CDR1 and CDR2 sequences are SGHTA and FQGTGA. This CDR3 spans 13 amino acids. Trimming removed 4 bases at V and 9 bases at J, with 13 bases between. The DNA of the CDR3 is TGTGCCAGCAGCTCCCCAGACACACCTGAGCAGTTCTTC. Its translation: CASSSPDTPEQFF.

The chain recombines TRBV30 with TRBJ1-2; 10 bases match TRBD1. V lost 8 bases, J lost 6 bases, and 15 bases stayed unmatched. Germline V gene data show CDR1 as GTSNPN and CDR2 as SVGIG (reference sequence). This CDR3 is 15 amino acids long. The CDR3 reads CAIAGQGIPEDGYTF. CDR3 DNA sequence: TGTGCCATCGCGGGACAGGGGATCCCGGAGGATGGCTACACCTTC.

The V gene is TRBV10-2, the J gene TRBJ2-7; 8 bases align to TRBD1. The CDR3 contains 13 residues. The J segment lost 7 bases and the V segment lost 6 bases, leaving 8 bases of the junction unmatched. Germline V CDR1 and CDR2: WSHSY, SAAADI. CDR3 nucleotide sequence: TGCGCCAGCAGCGGACAGGGCGAGGGAGAGCAGTACTTC. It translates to CASSGQGEGEQYF.

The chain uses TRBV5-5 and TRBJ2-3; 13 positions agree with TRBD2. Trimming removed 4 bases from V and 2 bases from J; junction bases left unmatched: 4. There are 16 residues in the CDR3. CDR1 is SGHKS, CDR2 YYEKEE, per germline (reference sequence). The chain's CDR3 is CASSKGLAGFTDTQYF. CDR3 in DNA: TGTGCCAGCAGCAAGGGACTAGCGGGATTCACAGATACGCAGTATTTT.